This T cell receptor (beta chain) was found in a study of metastatic and nonmetastatic thyroid tumors. This clone was counted at least ten times. Each patient came to thyroid surgery without any prior treatment (of any kind). The V and J ends lost 6 bases and 7 bases respectively, with 10 bases between them. The CDR3 spans 12 residues. Germline CDR1 SNHLY, CDR2 FYNNEI. TCRdb re-called the PCR reads through MiXCR. The sample shows over 45,000 clones, more than 20% of them seen only once. The source of this sequence is a male donor with papillary thyroid cancer or a benign thyroid nodule (not recorded which). Some clones in this sample may be carry-over from other donors' samples. V usage is TRBV2 and J usage is TRBJ2-1; D is unclear. The sample taken for sequencing was blood. In nucleotides, the CDR3 is TGTGCCAGCAGGAATGAAGGGAATGAGCAGTTCTTC. It yields the protein CASRNEGNEQFF. Full variable domain (missing parts from reference TRBV2 and TRBJ2-1): EPEVTQTPSHQVTQMGQEVILRCVPISNHLYFYWYRQILGQKVEFLVSFYNNEISEKSEIFDDQFSVERPDGSNFTLKIRSTKLEDSAMYFCASRNEGNEQFFGPGTRLTVL.